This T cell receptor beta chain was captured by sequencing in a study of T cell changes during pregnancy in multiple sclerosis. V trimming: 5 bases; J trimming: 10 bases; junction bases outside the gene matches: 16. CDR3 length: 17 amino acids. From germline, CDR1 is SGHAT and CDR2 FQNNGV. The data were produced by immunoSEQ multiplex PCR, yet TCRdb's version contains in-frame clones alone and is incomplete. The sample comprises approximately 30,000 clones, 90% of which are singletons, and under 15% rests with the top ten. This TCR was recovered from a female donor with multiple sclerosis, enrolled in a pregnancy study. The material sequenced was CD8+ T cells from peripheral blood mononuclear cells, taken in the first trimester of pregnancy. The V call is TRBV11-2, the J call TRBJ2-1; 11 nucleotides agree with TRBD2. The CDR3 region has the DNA TGTGCCAGCAGCAAGACCAGTGGGCCTAGCGGGAGGTACGAGCAGTTCTTC. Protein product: CASSKTSGPSGRYEQFF.